The 7 T cell receptor beta chains listed next were all sequenced from one sample in a study of blood T cell repertoires in COVID-19. Sequenced by immunoSEQ multiplex PCR; TCRdb stores in-frame clones only, minus some. The sample gives roughly 97,000 clones, 75% to 85% of which show up once; 4% to 5.5% is in the top ten. The sequencing sample was made of peripheral blood. Source of these receptors: a man in his fifties or sixties with acute or convalescent COVID-19.

The J gene is TRBJ2-1, the V gene TRBV11-2, with 8 bases that match TRBD2. V was pared by 1 base and J by 4 bases, with 6 bases of the junction left unmatched. Germline assignment: CDR1 SGHAT and CDR2 FQNNGV. The CDR3 covers 16 residues. The CDR3 is CASSLGQRGPYNEQFF. The CDR3 nucleotides read TGTGCCAGCAGCTTAGGTCAGCGGGGGCCTTACAATGAGCAGTTCTTC.

The gene calls are TRBV20-1 and TRBJ1-5; D gene uncertain. Trimming removed 3 bases at V and 5 bases at J, with 11 bases between. CDR1 and CDR2 (germline): DFQATT, SNEGSKA (reference sequence). This CDR3 contains 13 residues. CDR3: CSASVSPDQPQHF. In nucleotides, the CDR3 is TGCAGTGCTAGTGTGTCGCCGGATCAGCCCCAGCATTTT.

The chain combines TRBV14 with TRBJ2-3, with a possible D match to TRBD1 (6 bases). Trimming took 3 bases from V and 4 from J, leaving 20 bases between them. Germline CDR1 SGHDN, CDR2 FVKESK. This CDR3 has 17 amino acids. CDR3 nucleotides: TGTGCCAGCAGCCATATCAGGTACAGGGACGGCCCAGATACGCAGTATTTT. This encodes CASSHIRYRDGPDTQYF.

The CDR3, as DNA: TGTGCCAGCAGTGAGATTACTGAAGCTTTCTTT. This codes for CASSEITEAFF. The chain links TRBV6-2 or TRBV6-3 to TRBJ1-1; D gene uncertain. The ends were cut back, 5 bases at V and 5 bases at J, with 6 bases in the middle. CDR3 length: 11 residues. Germline V gene lookup returns CDR1 MNHEY and CDR2 SVGEGT.

This clone appeared a few times. The V call is TRBV7-9, the J call TRBJ1-3; TRBD1 matches at 8 bases. V shed 5 bases and J 2 bases; nucleotides not matched to a gene: 5. The CDR3 runs to 15 residues. In germline, CDR1 is SEHNR, CDR2 FQNEAQ (reference sequence). CDR3 nucleotide sequence: TGTGCCAGCAGCGCAATGGACAGGGCTGGAAACACCATATATTTT. Protein product: CASSAMDRAGNTIYF.

V gene TRBV11-3 combines with J gene TRBJ2-7; D remains unclear. The germline V gene encodes CDR1 SGHNT and CDR2 YENEEA. Trimming shortened V by 5 bases and J by 4 bases, and 12 bases separated the two germline ends. The CDR3 runs to 13 residues. The CDR3 DNA sequence: TGTGCCAGCAGCAACGCCCCGGAGTACGAGCAGTACTTC. This codes for CASSNAPEYEQYF.

The sample holds one count of this clone. The chain uses TRBV2 and TRBJ1-1; 9 bases map to TRBD1. Germline CDR1 is SNHLY and CDR2 is FYNNEI. After removal of 6 bases from V and 3 bases from J, the junction contained 5 bases not matched to a gene. The length of the CDR3 is 14 residues. CDR3 protein: CASSAGQGHTEAFF. In DNA form, the CDR3 reads TGTGCCAGCAGCGCTGGACAGGGGCACACTGAAGCTTTCTTT.